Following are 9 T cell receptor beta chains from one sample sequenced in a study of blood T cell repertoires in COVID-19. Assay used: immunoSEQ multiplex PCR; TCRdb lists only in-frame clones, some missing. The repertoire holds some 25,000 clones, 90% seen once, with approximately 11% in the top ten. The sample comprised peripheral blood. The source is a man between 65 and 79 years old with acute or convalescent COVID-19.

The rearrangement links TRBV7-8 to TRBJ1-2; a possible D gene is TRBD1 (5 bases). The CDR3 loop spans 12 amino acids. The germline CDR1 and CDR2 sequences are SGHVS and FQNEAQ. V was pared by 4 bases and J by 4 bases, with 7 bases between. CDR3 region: CASSYDSYGYTF. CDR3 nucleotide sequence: TGTGCCAGCAGCTACGACAGCTATGGCTACACCTTC.

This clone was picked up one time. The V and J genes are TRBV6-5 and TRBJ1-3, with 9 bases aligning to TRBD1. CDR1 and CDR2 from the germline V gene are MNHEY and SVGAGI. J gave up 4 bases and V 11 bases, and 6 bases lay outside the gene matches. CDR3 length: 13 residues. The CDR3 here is CAVRDRVGNTIYF. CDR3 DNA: TGTGCCGTCCGGGACAGGGTCGGAAACACCATATATTTT.

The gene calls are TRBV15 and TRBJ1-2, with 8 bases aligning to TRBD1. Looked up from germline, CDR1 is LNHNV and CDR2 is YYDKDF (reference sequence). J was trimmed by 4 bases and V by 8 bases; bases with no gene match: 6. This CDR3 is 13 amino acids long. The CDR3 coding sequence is TGTGCCACCTCAGGGGGCATAGGCTATGGCTACACCTTC. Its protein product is CATSGGIGYGYTF.

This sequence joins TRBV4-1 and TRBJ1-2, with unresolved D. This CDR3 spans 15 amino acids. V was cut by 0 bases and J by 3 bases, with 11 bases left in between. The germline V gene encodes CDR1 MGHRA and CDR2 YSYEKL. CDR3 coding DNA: TGCGCCAGCAGCCAAGAGGAAGGCAGGTACTATGGCTACACCTTC. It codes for CASSQEEGRYYGYTF.

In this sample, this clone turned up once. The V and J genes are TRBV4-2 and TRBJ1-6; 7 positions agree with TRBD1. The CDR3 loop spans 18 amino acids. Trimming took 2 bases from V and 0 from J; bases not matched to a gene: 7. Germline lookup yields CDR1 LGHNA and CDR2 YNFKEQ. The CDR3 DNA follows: TGTGCCAGCAGCCAATCCACGGACAGGAGCTCCTATAATTCACCCCTCCACTTT. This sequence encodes CASSQSTDRSSYNSPLHF.

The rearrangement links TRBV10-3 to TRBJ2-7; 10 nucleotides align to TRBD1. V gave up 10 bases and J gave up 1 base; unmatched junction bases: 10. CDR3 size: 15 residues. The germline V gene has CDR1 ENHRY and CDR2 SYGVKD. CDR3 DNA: TGTGCCACTGCTGTCGGGGACAGGGGTTCCTACGAGCAGTACTTC. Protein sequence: CATAVGDRGSYEQYF.

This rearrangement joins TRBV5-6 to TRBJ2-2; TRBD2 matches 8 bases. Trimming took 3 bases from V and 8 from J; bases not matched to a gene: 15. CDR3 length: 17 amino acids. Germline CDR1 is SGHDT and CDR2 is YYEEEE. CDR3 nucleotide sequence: TGTGCCAGCAGCTGGGCCCCGGGACTAGGTCCAACGGGGGAGCTGTTTTTT. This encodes CASSWAPGLGPTGELFF. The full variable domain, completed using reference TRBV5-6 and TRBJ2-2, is DAGVTQSPTHLIKTRGQQVTLRCSPKSGHDTVSWYQQALGQGPQFIFQYYEEEERQRGNFPDRFSGHQFPNYSSELNVNALLLGDSALYLCASSWAPGLGPTGELFFGEGSRLTVL.

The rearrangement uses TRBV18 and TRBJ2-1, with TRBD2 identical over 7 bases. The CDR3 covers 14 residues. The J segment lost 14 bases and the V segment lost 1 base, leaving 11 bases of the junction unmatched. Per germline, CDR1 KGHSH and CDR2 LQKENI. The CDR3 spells CASSPRQRDYGEFF. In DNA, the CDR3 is TGTGCCAGCTCACCACGTCAGCGGGACTATGGGGAGTTCTTC.

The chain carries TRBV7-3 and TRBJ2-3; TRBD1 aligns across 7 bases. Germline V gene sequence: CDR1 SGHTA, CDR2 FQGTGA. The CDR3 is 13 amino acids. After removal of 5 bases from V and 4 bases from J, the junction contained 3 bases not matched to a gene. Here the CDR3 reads CASSRQGPDTQYF. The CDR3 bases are TGTGCCAGCAGCCGACAGGGTCCAGATACGCAGTATTTT.